This is a list of T cell receptor beta chains from one sample in a study of graft-versus-host responses after intestinal transplantation. The antigens these receptors bind are not known. Some clones are missing from TCRdb's copy, which holds only in-frame ones; the method was immunoSEQ multiplex PCR. This table holds about 85,000 clones, less than 95% found once. Sequencing used unstimulated CD8+ T cells sorted from spleen or lymph node cells, obtained before transplant. All receptors derive from a human donor who was the organ donor for an intestinal transplant. The CDR3 runs from the conserved cysteine through the conserved F or W. D genes are given only for firm matches. Rows give clone size only sometimes, using once, few, many, or a class for an expanded clone.

abundance: .; d_gene: .; j_gene: TRBJ2-2; v_gene: TRBV29-1; CDR3aa: CSVRTFTGELFF; CDR3nt: TGCAGCGTCCGTACGTTCACCGGGGAGCTGTTTTTT
abundance: .; d_gene: .; j_gene: TRBJ2-5; v_gene: TRBV12-5; CDR3aa: CASGFFGETQYF; CDR3nt: TGTGCTAGTGGTTTCTTTGGAGAGACCCAGTACTTC
abundance: .; d_gene: .; j_gene: TRBJ1-4; v_gene: TRBV6-5; CDR3aa: CASSGQEKLFF; CDR3nt: TGTGCCAGCAGCGGGCAGGAAAAACTGTTTTTT
abundance: .; d_gene: .; j_gene: TRBJ2-3; v_gene: TRBV7-6; CDR3aa: CASSLDPVSSTDTQYF; CDR3nt: TGTGCCAGCAGCCTAGATCCGGTTTCTAGCACAGATACGCAGTATTTT
abundance: .; d_gene: .; j_gene: TRBJ1-2; v_gene: TRBV7-2; CDR3aa: CASSLETENYGYTF; CDR3nt: TGTGCCAGCAGCTTAGAGACAGAAAACTATGGCTACACCTTC
abundance: .; d_gene: .; j_gene: TRBJ1-6; v_gene: TRBV30; CDR3aa: CAWSGWAPSPLHF; CDR3nt: TGTGCCTGGAGTGGCTGGGCCCCATCACCCCTCCACTTT
abundance: .; d_gene: TRBD1; j_gene: TRBJ1-1; v_gene: TRBV19; CDR3aa: CASSIWTGNTEAFF; CDR3nt: TGTGCCAGTAGTATCTGGACAGGGAACACTGAAGCTTTCTTT
abundance: .; d_gene: .; j_gene: TRBJ1-6; v_gene: TRBV7-9; CDR3aa: CASSRRLSSYNSPLHF; CDR3nt: TGTGCCAGCAGCCGGCGCCTGAGCTCCTATAATTCACCCCTCCACTTT
abundance: .; d_gene: .; j_gene: TRBJ2-5; v_gene: TRBV21-1; CDR3aa: CASRYRLAGNQETQYF; CDR3nt: TGTGCCAGCAGATACAGACTAGCGGGGAATCAAGAGACCCAGTACTTC
abundance: .; d_gene: .; j_gene: TRBJ2-1; v_gene: TRBV13; CDR3aa: CASTKVAYNEQFF; CDR3nt: TGTGCCAGCACGAAGGTAGCTTACAATGAGCAGTTCTTC
abundance: .; d_gene: TRBD1; j_gene: TRBJ2-7; v_gene: TRBV10-2; CDR3aa: CASFGQGGEQYF; CDR3nt: TGCGCCAGCTTCGGACAGGGTGGGGAGCAGTACTTC
abundance: .; d_gene: TRBD1; j_gene: TRBJ2-3; v_gene: TRBV7-9; CDR3aa: CASSSGTEHTDTQYF; CDR3nt: TGTGCCAGCAGCTCCGGGACAGAACACACAGATACGCAGTATTTT
abundance: .; d_gene: TRBD2; j_gene: TRBJ2-1; v_gene: TRBV2; CDR3aa: CASSLGLAGGLYNEQFF; CDR3nt: TGTGCCAGCAGTCTAGGACTAGCGGGGGGGCTATACAATGAGCAGTTCTTC
abundance: .; d_gene: .; j_gene: TRBJ2-1; v_gene: TRBV11-2; CDR3aa: CTSSRFLVGSYNEQFF; CDR3nt: TGTACCAGCAGTCGTTTTTTGGTGGGCTCCTACAATGAGCAGTTCTTC
abundance: .; d_gene: TRBD1; j_gene: TRBJ1-6; v_gene: TRBV28; CDR3aa: CASDREDNSPLHF; CDR3nt: TGTGCCAGCGACAGGGAGGATAATTCACCCCTCCACTTT
abundance: once; d_gene: .; j_gene: TRBJ2-7; v_gene: TRBV30; CDR3aa: CAWTRSSYEQYF; CDR3nt: TGTGCCTGGACTAGATCCTCCTACGAGCAGTACTTC
abundance: .; d_gene: TRBD2; j_gene: TRBJ2-1; v_gene: TRBV2; CDR3aa: CASSLTSGGAADNEQFF; CDR3nt: TGTGCCAGCAGTCTGACTAGCGGGGGGGCCGCGGACAATGAGCAGTTCTTC
abundance: once; d_gene: TRBD2; j_gene: TRBJ2-1; v_gene: TRBV2; CDR3aa: CASSPRGGGQNNEQFF; CDR3nt: TGTGCCAGCAGTCCCCGGGGCGGGGGGCAAAACAATGAGCAGTTCTTC
abundance: .; d_gene: .; j_gene: TRBJ1-2; v_gene: TRBV6-1; CDR3aa: CASSEYLSYGYTF; CDR3nt: TGTGCCAGCAGTGAATACCTCAGCTATGGCTACACCTTC
abundance: .; d_gene: .; j_gene: TRBJ2-2; v_gene: TRBV7-9; CDR3aa: CASSGGELFF; CDR3nt: TGTGCCAGCAGCGGCGGGGAGTTGTTTTTT
abundance: .; d_gene: TRBD1; j_gene: TRBJ2-7; v_gene: TRBV6-5; CDR3aa: CASRQGSSSYEQYF; CDR3nt: TGTGCCAGCAGACAGGGGTCTAGCTCCTACGAGCAGTACTTC
abundance: .; d_gene: TRBD1; j_gene: TRBJ1-2; v_gene: TRBV6-5; CDR3aa: CASSEGDSSYGYTF; CDR3nt: TGTGCCAGCAGTGAGGGGGACAGTTCCTATGGCTACACCTTC
abundance: .; d_gene: .; j_gene: TRBJ1-2; v_gene: TRBV6-5; CDR3aa: CASSGQSDFYGYTF; CDR3nt: TGTGCCAGCAGTGGACAGTCTGATTTCTATGGCTACACCTTC
abundance: .; d_gene: .; j_gene: TRBJ2-1; v_gene: TRBV29-1; CDR3aa: CSVQGPFSNEQFF; CDR3nt: TGCAGCGTGCAGGGCCCTTTTAGCAATGAGCAGTTCTTC
abundance: .; d_gene: .; j_gene: TRBJ2-4; v_gene: TRBV29-1; CDR3aa: CSVITGEYPKNIQYF; CDR3nt: TGCAGCGTCATAACAGGCGAGTACCCCAAAAACATTCAGTACTTC
abundance: once; d_gene: .; j_gene: TRBJ1-1; v_gene: TRBV18; CDR3aa: CASSPPPSIMNTEAFF; CDR3nt: TGTGCCAGCTCACCCCCCCCCAGTATTATGAACACTGAAGCTTTCTTT